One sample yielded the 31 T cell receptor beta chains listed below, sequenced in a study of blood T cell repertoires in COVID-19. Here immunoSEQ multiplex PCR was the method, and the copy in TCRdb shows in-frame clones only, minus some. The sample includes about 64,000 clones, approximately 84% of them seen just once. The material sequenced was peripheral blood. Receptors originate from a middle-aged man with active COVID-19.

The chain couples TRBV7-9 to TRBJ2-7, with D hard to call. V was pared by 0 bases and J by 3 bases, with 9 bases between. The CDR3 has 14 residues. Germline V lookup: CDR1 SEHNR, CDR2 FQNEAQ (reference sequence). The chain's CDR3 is CASSLAGVNYEQYF. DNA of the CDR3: TGTGCCAGCAGCTTAGCCGGTGTTAACTACGAGCAGTACTTC. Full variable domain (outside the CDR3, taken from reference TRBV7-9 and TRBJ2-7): DTGVSQNPRHKITKRGQNVTFRCDPISEHNRLYWYRQTLGQGPEFLTYFQNEAQLEKSRLLSDRFSAERPKGSFSTLEIQRTEQGDSAMYLCASSLAGVNYEQYFGPGTRLTVT.

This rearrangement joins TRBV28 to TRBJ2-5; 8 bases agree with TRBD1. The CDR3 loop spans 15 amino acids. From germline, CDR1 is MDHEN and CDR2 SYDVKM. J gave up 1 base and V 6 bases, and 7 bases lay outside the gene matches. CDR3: CASRTRTGPQETQYF. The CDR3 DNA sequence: TGTGCCAGCAGGACCCGGACAGGGCCCCAAGAGACCCAGTACTTC.

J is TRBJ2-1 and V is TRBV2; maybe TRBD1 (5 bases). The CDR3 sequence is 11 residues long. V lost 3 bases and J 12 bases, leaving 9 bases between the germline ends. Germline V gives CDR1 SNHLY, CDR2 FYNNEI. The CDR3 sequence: CASSDQGVQFF. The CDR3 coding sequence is TGTGCCAGCAGTGACCAAGGGGTGCAGTTCTTC.

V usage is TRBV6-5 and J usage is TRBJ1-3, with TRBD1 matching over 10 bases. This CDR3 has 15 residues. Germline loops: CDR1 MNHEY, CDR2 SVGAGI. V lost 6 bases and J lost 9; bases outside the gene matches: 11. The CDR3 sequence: CASRLTGGGRGTIYF. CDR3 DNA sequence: TGTGCCAGCAGACTGACAGGGGGCGGTCGTGGCACCATATATTTT.

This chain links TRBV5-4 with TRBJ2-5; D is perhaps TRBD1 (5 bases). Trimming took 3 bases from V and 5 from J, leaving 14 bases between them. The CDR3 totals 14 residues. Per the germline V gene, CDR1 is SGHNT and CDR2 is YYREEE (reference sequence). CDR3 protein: CASSSPGIGETQYF. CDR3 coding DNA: TGTGCCAGCAGCTCTCCAGGGATAGGGGAGACCCAGTACTTC.

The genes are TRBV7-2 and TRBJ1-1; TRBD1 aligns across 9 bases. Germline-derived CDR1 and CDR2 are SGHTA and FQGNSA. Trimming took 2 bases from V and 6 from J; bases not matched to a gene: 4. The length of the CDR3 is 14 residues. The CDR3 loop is CASSLTGGLSEAFF. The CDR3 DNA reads TGTGCCAGCAGCTTAACAGGGGGCTTATCTGAAGCTTTCTTT.

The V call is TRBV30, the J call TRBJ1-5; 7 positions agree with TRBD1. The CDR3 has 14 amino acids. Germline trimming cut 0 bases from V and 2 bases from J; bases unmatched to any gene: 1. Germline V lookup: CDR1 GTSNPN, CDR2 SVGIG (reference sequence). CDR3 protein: CAWSVGQRNQPQHF. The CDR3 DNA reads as TGTGCCTGGAGTGTGGGACAGCGCAATCAGCCCCAGCATTTT.

CDR3 nucleotides: TGTGCCAGCGTATCACCACAGGGGAACACCGGGGAGCTGTTTTTT. It codes for CASVSPQGNTGELFF. The chain has TRBV28 and TRBJ2-2; the D gene is possibly TRBD1 (6 bases). This CDR3 has 15 amino acids. Trimming stripped 8 bases from V and 1 base from J, with 14 bases between. Germline V gene sequence: CDR1 MDHEN, CDR2 SYDVKM.

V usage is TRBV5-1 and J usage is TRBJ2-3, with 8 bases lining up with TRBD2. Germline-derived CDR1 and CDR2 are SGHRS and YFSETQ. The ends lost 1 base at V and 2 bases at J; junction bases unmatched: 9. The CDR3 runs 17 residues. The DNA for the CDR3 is TGCGCCAGCAGCTTGAGCGTTACTAGCGGATACACAGATACGCAGTATTTT. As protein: CASSLSVTSGYTDTQYF. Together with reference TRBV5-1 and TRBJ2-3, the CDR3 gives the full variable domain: KAGVTQTPRYLIKTRGQQVTLSCSPISGHRSVSWYQQTPGQGLQFLFEYFSETQRNKGNFPGRFSGRQFSNSRSEMNVSTLELGDSALYLCASSLSVTSGYTDTQYFGPGTRLTVL.

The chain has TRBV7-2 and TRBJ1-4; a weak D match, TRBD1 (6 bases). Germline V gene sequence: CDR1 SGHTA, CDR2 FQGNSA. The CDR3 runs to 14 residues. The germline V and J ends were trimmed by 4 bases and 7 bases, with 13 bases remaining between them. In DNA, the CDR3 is TGTGCCAGCAGCTCCACAGGGTTAGGTGAAAAACTGTTTTTT. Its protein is CASSSTGLGEKLFF.

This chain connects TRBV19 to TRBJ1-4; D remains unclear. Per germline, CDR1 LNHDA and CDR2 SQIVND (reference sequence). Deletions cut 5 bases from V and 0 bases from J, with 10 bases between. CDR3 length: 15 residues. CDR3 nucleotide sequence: TGTGCCAGTAGTCCCACAGATTCAACTAATGAAAAACTGTTTTTT. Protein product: CASSPTDSTNEKLFF.

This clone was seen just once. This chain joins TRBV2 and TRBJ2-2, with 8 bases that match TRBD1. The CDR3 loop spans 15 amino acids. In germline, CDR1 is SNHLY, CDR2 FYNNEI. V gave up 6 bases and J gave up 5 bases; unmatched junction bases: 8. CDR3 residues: CASSRQGAITGELFF. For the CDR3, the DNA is TGTGCCAGCAGCCGGCAGGGGGCGATAACCGGGGAGCTGTTTTTT.

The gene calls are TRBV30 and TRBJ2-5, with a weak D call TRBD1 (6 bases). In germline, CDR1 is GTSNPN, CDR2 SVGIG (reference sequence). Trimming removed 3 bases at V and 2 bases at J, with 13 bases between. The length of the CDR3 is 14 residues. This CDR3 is CAWSRAGAQETQYF. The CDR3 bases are TGTGCCTGGAGCCGGGCAGGGGCGCAAGAGACCCAGTACTTC. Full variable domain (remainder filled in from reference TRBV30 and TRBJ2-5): SQTIHQWPATLVQPVGSPLSLECTVEGTSNPNLYWYRQAAGRGLQLLFYSVGIGQISSEVPQNLSASRPQDRQFILSSKKLLLSDSGFYLCAWSRAGAQETQYFGPGTRLLVL.

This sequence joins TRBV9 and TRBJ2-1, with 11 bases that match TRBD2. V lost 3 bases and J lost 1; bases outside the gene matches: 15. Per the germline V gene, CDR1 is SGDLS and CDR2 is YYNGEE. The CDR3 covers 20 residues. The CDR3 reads CASSGGQSGTSGLSYNEQFF. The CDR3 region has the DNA TGTGCCAGCAGCGGAGGGCAATCCGGGACTAGCGGATTATCCTACAATGAGCAGTTCTTC. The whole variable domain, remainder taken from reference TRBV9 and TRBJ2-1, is DSGVTQTPKHLITATGQRVTLRCSPRSGDLSVYWYQQSLDQGLQFLIQYYNGEERAKGNILERFSAQQFPDLHSELNLSSLELGDSALYFCASSGGQSGTSGLSYNEQFFGPGTRLTVL.

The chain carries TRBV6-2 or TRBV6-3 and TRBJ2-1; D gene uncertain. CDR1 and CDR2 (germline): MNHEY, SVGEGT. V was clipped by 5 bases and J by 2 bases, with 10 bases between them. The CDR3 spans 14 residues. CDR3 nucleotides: TGTGCCAGCAGTCATAACCGAGCCTACAATGAGCAGTTCTTC. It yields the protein CASSHNRAYNEQFF.

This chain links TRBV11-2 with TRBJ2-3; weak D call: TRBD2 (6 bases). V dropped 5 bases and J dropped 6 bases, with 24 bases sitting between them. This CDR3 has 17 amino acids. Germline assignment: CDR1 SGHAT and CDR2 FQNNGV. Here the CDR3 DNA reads TGTGCCAGCAGCCAAGGGGCATGGCGGGGTTCTGCGGATACGCAGTATTTT. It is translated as CASSQGAWRGSADTQYF.

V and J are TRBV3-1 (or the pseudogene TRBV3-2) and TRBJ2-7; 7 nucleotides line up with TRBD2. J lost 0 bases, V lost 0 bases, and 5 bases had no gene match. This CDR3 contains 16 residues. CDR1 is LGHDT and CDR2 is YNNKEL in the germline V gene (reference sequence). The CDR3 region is CASSQDTGGISYEQYF. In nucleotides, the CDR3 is TGTGCCAGCAGCCAAGATACGGGGGGTATCTCCTACGAGCAGTACTTC.

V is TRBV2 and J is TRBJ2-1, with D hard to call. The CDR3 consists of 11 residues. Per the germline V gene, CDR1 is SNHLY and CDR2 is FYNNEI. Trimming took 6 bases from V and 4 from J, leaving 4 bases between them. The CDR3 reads CASREYNEQFF. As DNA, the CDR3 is TGTGCCAGCAGAGAGTACAATGAGCAGTTCTTC.

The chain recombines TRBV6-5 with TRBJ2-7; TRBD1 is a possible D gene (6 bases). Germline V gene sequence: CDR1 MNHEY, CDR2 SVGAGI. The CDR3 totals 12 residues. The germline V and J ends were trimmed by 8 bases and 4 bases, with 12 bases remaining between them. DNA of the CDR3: TGTGCCAGCCGGCCGACAGGTTACGAGCAGTACTTC. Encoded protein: CASRPTGYEQYF.

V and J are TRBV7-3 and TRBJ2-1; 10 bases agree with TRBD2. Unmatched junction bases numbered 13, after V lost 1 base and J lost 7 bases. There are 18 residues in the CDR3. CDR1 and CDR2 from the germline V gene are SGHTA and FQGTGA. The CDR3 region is CASSLKARGLAGANEQFF. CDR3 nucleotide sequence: TGTGCCAGCAGCTTAAAGGCCCGGGGGCTAGCGGGAGCGAATGAGCAGTTCTTC.

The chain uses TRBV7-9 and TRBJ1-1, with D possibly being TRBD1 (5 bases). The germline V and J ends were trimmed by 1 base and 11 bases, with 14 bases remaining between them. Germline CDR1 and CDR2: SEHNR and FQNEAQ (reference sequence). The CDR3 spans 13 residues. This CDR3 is CASSLEGPTRAFF. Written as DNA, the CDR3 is TGTGCCAGCAGCTTAGAGGGGCCCACCCGGGCTTTCTTT.

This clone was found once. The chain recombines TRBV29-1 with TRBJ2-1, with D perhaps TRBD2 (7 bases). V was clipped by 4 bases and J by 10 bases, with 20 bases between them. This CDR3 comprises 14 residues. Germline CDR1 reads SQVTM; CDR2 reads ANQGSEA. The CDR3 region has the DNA TGCAGCGTTGGCCTAGCGGAGGGGGAGAGAGAGCAGTTCTTC. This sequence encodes CSVGLAEGEREQFF.

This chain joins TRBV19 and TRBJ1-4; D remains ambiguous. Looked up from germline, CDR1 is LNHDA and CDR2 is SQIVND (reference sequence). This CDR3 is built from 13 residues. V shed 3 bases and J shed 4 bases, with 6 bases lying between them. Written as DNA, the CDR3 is TGTGCCAGTAGTATCGGGGTTAATGAAAAACTGTTTTTT. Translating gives CASSIGVNEKLFF.

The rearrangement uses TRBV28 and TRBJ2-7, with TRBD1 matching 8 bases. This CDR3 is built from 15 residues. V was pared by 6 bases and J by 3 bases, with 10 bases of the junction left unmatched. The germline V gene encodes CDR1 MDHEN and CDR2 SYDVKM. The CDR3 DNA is TGTGCCAGCAGGAGAGACAGGGGATTCCACTACGAGCAGTACTTC. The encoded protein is CASRRDRGFHYEQYF.

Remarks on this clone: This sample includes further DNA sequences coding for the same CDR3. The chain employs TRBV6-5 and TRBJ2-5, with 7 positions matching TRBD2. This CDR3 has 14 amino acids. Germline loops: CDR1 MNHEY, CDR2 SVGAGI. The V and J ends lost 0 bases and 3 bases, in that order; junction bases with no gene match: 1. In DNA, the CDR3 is TGTGCCAGCAGTTACTCCGGGGGGAAAGAGACCCAGTACTTC. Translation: CASSYSGGKETQYF.

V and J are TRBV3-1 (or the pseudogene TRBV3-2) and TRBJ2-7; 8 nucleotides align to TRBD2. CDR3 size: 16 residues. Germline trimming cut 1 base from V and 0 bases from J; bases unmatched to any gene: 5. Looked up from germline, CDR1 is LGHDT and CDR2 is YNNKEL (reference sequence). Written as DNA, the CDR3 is TGTGCCAGCAGCCAAGCCAGCGGGGGTATCTCCTACGAGCAGTACTTC. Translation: CASSQASGGISYEQYF.

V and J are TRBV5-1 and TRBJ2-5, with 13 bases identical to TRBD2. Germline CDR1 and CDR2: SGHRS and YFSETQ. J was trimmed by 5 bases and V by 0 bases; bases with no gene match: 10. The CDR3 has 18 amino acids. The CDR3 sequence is CASSLGLTSGGAGETQYF. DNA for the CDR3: TGCGCCAGCAGCTTGGGACTAACTAGCGGGGGGGCCGGGGAGACCCAGTACTTC.

DNA for the CDR3: TGTGCCAGTAGCGACCCCGGGACAGAGTACGAGCAGTACTTC. The encoded protein is CASSDPGTEYEQYF. The rearrangement joins TRBV19 to TRBJ2-7, with 7 bases matching TRBD1. The J segment lost 4 bases and the V segment lost 6 bases, leaving 9 bases of the junction unmatched. This CDR3 has 14 residues. Germline V CDR1 and CDR2: LNHDA, SQIVND (reference sequence). The complete variable domain, with remaining parts taken from reference TRBV19 and TRBJ2-7, reads DGGITQSPKYLFRKEGQNVTLSCEQNLNHDAMYWYRQDPGQGLRLIYYSQIVNDFQKGDIAEGYSVSREKKESFPLTVTSAQKNPTAFYLCASSDPGTEYEQYFGPGTRLTVT.

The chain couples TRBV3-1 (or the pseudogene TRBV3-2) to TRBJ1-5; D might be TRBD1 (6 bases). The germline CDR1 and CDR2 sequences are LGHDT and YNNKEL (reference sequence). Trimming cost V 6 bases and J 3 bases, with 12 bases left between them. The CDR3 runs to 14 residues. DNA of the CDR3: TGTGCCAGCAGTCGTCAGGGGATCAATCAGCCCCAGCATTTT. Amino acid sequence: CASSRQGINQPQHF.

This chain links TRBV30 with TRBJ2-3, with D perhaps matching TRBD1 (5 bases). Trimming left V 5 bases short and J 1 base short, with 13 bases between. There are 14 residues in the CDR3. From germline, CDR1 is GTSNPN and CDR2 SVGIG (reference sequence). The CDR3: CAWAGQGGTDTQYF. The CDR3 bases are TGTGCCTGGGCCGGGCAGGGCGGCACAGATACGCAGTATTTT.

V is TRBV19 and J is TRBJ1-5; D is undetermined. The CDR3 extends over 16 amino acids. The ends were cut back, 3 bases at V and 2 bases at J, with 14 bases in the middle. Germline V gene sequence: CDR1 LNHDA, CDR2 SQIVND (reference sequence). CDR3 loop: CASSMVRSRGNQPQHF. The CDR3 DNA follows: TGTGCCAGTAGTATGGTCCGGAGTCGTGGCAATCAGCCCCAGCATTTT.